The clone carrying this T cell receptor beta chain came up many times. V trimming: 1 base; J trimming: 2 bases; junction bases outside the gene matches: 5. The CDR3 is 15 amino acids. Germline CDR1 and CDR2: SGHVS and FQNEAQ. This specimen comes from a study of T cell repertoires in cytomegalovirus infection. TCRdb re-called the reads through MiXCR, storing one row per CDR3 protein. Counted here are fewer than 400,000 distinct CDR3 sequences, less than 20% occurring once; the ten biggest clones make up roughly 9%. What was sequenced was PBMCs. The sequence derives from a human donor in good health (CMV status not recorded). Some clones in this sample may be carry-over from other donors' samples. The genes are TRBV7-8 and TRBJ2-7, with TRBD1 identical over 7 bases. This CDR3 reads CASSLGRGRPYEQYF. DNA for the CDR3: TGTGCCAGCAGCTTAGGAAGGGGGCGTCCCTACGAGCAGTACTTC.